Reported below is one TCR beta chain. In the original workflow: Amplification with reference gene primers provided the estimates of nucleated cell counts. Clones were read by immunoSEQ multiplex PCR, and TCRdb kept only the in-frame ones, dropping some. Clonal size and the V and J genes are those of that table, whereas D and trimming came from the DNA. The repertoire includes about 20,000 clones, about 90% of them detected once, and 4% to 5% sits in the top ten. This specimen comes from a study of blood T cell repertoires in COVID-19. The wider study: PBMCs, B-cell-depleted T cells, or T cells provided the cDNA or gDNA that made up the material.

This CDR3 comprises 14 residues. With 8 bases removed from V and 2 bases from J, the gap between germline ends came to 15 bases. Germline assignment: CDR1 SNHLY and CDR2 FYNNEI. This sequence joins TRBV2 and TRBJ2-5; D possibly corresponds to TRBD1 (6 bases). This TCR came from a human donor in a cohort sampled during active COVID-19. Material for sequencing was peripheral blood. The DNA for the CDR3 is TGTGCCAGCGGGGGCGGCAGCGCTCAAGAGACCCAGTACTTC. Protein sequence: CASGGGSAQETQYF.